Following are 7 T cell receptor beta chains from one sample sequenced in a study of OX40 agonist ivuxolimab in advanced cancers. Assay used: immunoSEQ multiplex PCR; TCRdb lists only in-frame clones, some missing. This table holds 10,000 or so clones, about three quarters found once. The sample here was CD4+ or CD8+ T cells sorted from blood, taken in a trial of the OX40 agonist ivuxolimab. All receptors come from an adult with an advanced solid tumor such as melanoma, head and neck, liver or kidney cancer.

V is TRBV7-8 and J is TRBJ2-7; TRBD2 matches at 7 bases. The CDR3 loop spans 13 amino acids. Germline V gives CDR1 SGHVS, CDR2 FQNEAQ. J gave up 4 bases and V 4 bases, and 4 bases lay outside the gene matches. The CDR3 DNA reads TGTGCCAGCAGCTCGACGGGGGGATACGAGCAGTACTTC. This codes for CASSSTGGYEQYF.

The V and J genes are TRBV4-2 and TRBJ2-1; the match to TRBD2 covers 9 bases. Germline V gene lookup returns CDR1 LGHNA and CDR2 YNFKEQ. The ends lost 0 bases at V and 3 bases at J; junction bases unmatched: 3. The CDR3 consists of 16 residues. As DNA, the CDR3 is TGTGCCAGCAGCCAAGACCCAGCGGGAGGCTACAATGAGCAGTTCTTC. Amino acids: CASSQDPAGGYNEQFF.

This sequence joins TRBV5-1 and TRBJ2-3; D is unresolved. Looked up from germline, CDR1 is SGHRS and CDR2 is YFSETQ. The V and J ends lost 4 bases and 2 bases respectively, with 11 bases between them. This CDR3 is built from 14 residues. CDR3 DNA: TGCGCCAGCAGCCCGTGGGGTAACACAGATACGCAGTATTTT. This sequence encodes CASSPWGNTDTQYF.

V gene TRBV4-1 combines with J gene TRBJ2-1; D call uncertain. Trimming stripped 0 bases from V and 11 bases from J, with 5 bases between. CDR1 is MGHRA, CDR2 YSYEKL, per germline. This CDR3 spans 11 amino acids. The CDR3 nucleotides read TGCGCCAGCAGCCAAGATTCCCAGCAGTTCTTC. Translating it yields CASSQDSQQFF.

The rearrangement links TRBV7-8 to TRBJ2-3, with 12 bases fitting TRBD1. In germline, CDR1 is SGHVS, CDR2 FQNEAQ. The CDR3 extends over 18 amino acids. The J segment lost 4 bases and the V segment lost 1 base, leaving 9 bases of the junction unmatched. The CDR3 loop is CASSLEGQGAWAADTQYF. CDR3 in DNA: TGTGCCAGCAGCTTAGAGGGACAGGGGGCCTGGGCGGCAGATACGCAGTATTTT.

This chain joins TRBV2 and TRBJ1-2; D unclear. This CDR3 has 12 amino acids. The ends were cut back, 3 bases at V and 5 bases at J, with 7 bases in the middle. Looked up from germline, CDR1 is SNHLY and CDR2 is FYNNEI. Here the CDR3 DNA reads TGTGCCAGCAGTGAGGGAGATTATGGCTACACCTTC. Amino acid sequence: CASSEGDYGYTF. Full variable domain (remainder filled in from reference TRBV2 and TRBJ1-2): EPEVTQTPSHQVTQMGQEVILRCVPISNHLYFYWYRQILGQKVEFLVSFYNNEISEKSEIFDDQFSVERPDGSNFTLKIRSTKLEDSAMYFCASSEGDYGYTFGSGTRLTVV.

This clone was detected only a few times. The chain has TRBV7-2 and TRBJ1-2; a possible D gene is TRBD1 (5 bases). The V gene's germline CDR1 is SGHTA and CDR2 FQGNSA. The length of the CDR3 is 14 residues. Trimming left V 5 bases short and J 7 bases short, with 17 bases between. The CDR3 DNA follows: TGTGCCAGCAGCCCTTCCAACGGGGCCCTTGGCTACACCTTC. Its protein product is CASSPSNGALGYTF.